This T cell receptor (beta chain) appears in the sequencing data of a study of CD8+CD57+ T cells in acquired aplastic anemia. Regarding this clonotype: What it recognizes is unknown.

Overall study findings and caveats: Patients and controls shared about 30 CD8+ CDR3 sequences, which appeared highly expressed in patients and within their immunodominant clones.

For sequencing, patients were chosen who had shown expansion of CD8+CD57+ cells by flow cytometry. Each patient had severe acquired aplastic anemia. Untreated patients provided the blood samples, with no therapy given before sampling. Genomic DNA was employed as the template in profiling TCR beta VDJ and CDR3. TCRdb re-called the reads through MiXCR, storing one row per CDR3 protein. The sample carries 150,000 to 200,000 distinct CDR3 sequences, under 55% recorded once. Germline loops: CDR1 SGHRS, CDR2 YFSETQ. Deletions cut 0 bases from V and 3 bases from J, with 6 bases between. The CDR3 totals 13 residues.

Sequencing was done on a sample of sorted CD4+, CD8+, or CD8+CD57+ T cells (not recorded which) from PBMCs. The TCR comes from a human donor with aplastic anemia. This chain connects TRBV5-1 to TRBJ1-2; D ambiguous. CDR3 nucleotides: TGCGCCAGCAGCTTGGACAGAGACTATGGCTACACCTTC. It yields the protein CASSLDRDYGYTF.